A selection of T cell receptor beta chains follows, all from one sample in a study of response to subunit inactivated influenza vaccine. Each CDR3 protein gets one entry after TCRdb re-called the RT-PCR reads with MiXCR. Seen here are some 550,000 distinct CDR3 sequences, under 30% observed once, and the top ten hold 2.8%. The same data also contributed to another study, on T cells expressing NK-cell markers.

Material: CD4+ T cells sorted from PBMCs, obtained roughly 12 days after vaccination. The origin of the receptors is a man in his fifties who received an inactivated influenza vaccine. Each CDR3 is given with its conserved first and last residue. Fields, in order: V gene, J gene, CDR3 protein.

v_call: TRBV29-1; j_call: TRBJ1-5; cdr3_aa: CSAQGQANQPQHF
v_call: TRBV20-1; j_call: TRBJ2-5; cdr3_aa: CSASASGSEETQYF
v_call: TRBV29-1; j_call: TRBJ2-7; cdr3_aa: CSVAGTASSYEQYF
v_call: TRBV27; j_call: TRBJ2-1; cdr3_aa: CASSLRGPYYYNEQFF
v_call: TRBV7-6; j_call: TRBJ2-2; cdr3_aa: CASSTTGWGTGELFF
v_call: TRBV20-1; j_call: TRBJ2-3; cdr3_aa: CSAIGLALTDTQYF
v_call: TRBV10-3; j_call: TRBJ2-3; cdr3_aa: CAISDLQGTDTQYF
v_call: TRBV29-1; j_call: TRBJ2-7; cdr3_aa: CSASRSNREQYF
v_call: TRBV4-3; j_call: TRBJ2-3; cdr3_aa: CASSQSASSGTTDTQYF
v_call: TRBV30; j_call: TRBJ2-2; cdr3_aa: CAWSEGPNTGELFF
v_call: TRBV7-9; j_call: TRBJ2-7; cdr3_aa: CASSSPDRGRNEQYF
v_call: TRBV14; j_call: TRBJ2-5; cdr3_aa: CASSQGVRGRETQYF
v_call: TRBV9; j_call: TRBJ2-3; cdr3_aa: CASSPREGRDTQYF
v_call: TRBV3-1; j_call: TRBJ1-1; cdr3_aa: CASSPRDTTEAFF
v_call: TRBV28; j_call: TRBJ2-1; cdr3_aa: CASSLGGMSYNEQFF
v_call: TRBV20-1; j_call: TRBJ1-2; cdr3_aa: CSAPDGAGYGYTF
v_call: TRBV7-9; j_call: TRBJ2-1; cdr3_aa: CASSLATSEQFF
v_call: TRBV5-6; j_call: TRBJ2-2; cdr3_aa: CASSPGTSDTGELFF
v_call: TRBV20-1; j_call: TRBJ1-2; cdr3_aa: CSASGNGYTF
v_call: TRBV5-1; j_call: TRBJ2-7; cdr3_aa: CASRSVLAGPGEQYF
v_call: TRBV3-1; j_call: TRBJ2-5; cdr3_aa: CASSREPGPQETQYF
v_call: TRBV11-2; j_call: TRBJ2-1; cdr3_aa: CASSRGLAGEALYNEQFF
v_call: TRBV24-1; j_call: TRBJ1-5; cdr3_aa: CATSDSLRPEPQHF
v_call: TRBV4-3; j_call: TRBJ2-3; cdr3_aa: CASSQDQRGTQYF
v_call: TRBV29-1; j_call: TRBJ2-1; cdr3_aa: CSDSGGSYNEQFF
v_call: TRBV10-3; j_call: TRBJ1-1; cdr3_aa: CAISDGRNTEAFF
v_call: TRBV5-1; j_call: TRBJ2-5; cdr3_aa: CASSLVAGIETQYF
v_call: TRBV12-3/TRBV12-4; j_call: TRBJ2-7; cdr3_aa: CASSLETYEQYF
v_call: TRBV11-3; j_call: TRBJ2-2; cdr3_aa: CASSLTQGSTGELFF
v_call: TRBV7-9; j_call: TRBJ2-7; cdr3_aa: CASGPRVGEQYF
v_call: TRBV10-3; j_call: TRBJ2-7; cdr3_aa: CAISDPGQSAYEQYF
v_call: TRBV4-2; j_call: TRBJ1-5; cdr3_aa: CASSRDSYQPQHF
v_call: TRBV12-3/TRBV12-4; j_call: TRBJ2-5; cdr3_aa: CASSTGGQETQYF
v_call: TRBV28; j_call: TRBJ2-5; cdr3_aa: CASSFVGWSKTQYF
v_call: TRBV20-1; j_call: TRBJ2-1; cdr3_aa: CSASGTSGFGEQFF
v_call: TRBV5-1; j_call: TRBJ2-3; cdr3_aa: CASSFRDRGGTDTQYF
v_call: TRBV4-3; j_call: TRBJ2-3; cdr3_aa: CASSQDGQPQGTQYF
v_call: TRBV3-1; j_call: TRBJ2-5; cdr3_aa: CASNFGTRETQYF
v_call: TRBV9; j_call: TRBJ2-2; cdr3_aa: CASSVDTVRPGELFF
v_call: TRBV11-2; j_call: TRBJ1-4; cdr3_aa: CASSPIGWNEKLFF
v_call: TRBV7-2; j_call: TRBJ1-5; cdr3_aa: CASSLAGPPDSPQHF
v_call: TRBV20-1; j_call: TRBJ2-7; cdr3_aa: CSARDKALGEQYF
v_call: TRBV5-4; j_call: TRBJ1-5; cdr3_aa: CASSLAPGSNQPQHF
v_call: TRBV9; j_call: TRBJ2-1; cdr3_aa: CASSVGPLAAGGNEQFF
v_call: TRBV7-2; j_call: TRBJ2-3; cdr3_aa: CASSRIRGPDTQYF
v_call: TRBV5-1; j_call: TRBJ2-5; cdr3_aa: CASSPAGVEETQYF
v_call: TRBV12-3/TRBV12-4; j_call: TRBJ2-3; cdr3_aa: CASSGGQGKTDTQYF
v_call: TRBV29-1; j_call: TRBJ1-4; cdr3_aa: CSVGGQYNEKLFF
v_call: TRBV11-2; j_call: TRBJ2-5; cdr3_aa: CASSLVTGGGQETQYF
v_call: TRBV6-2/TRBV6-3; j_call: TRBJ2-2; cdr3_aa: CASKGTGGSGTGELFF
v_call: TRBV11-2; j_call: TRBJ2-5; cdr3_aa: CASSLMRTSGSQETQYF
v_call: TRBV28; j_call: TRBJ2-7; cdr3_aa: CASGDDRGHHEQYF